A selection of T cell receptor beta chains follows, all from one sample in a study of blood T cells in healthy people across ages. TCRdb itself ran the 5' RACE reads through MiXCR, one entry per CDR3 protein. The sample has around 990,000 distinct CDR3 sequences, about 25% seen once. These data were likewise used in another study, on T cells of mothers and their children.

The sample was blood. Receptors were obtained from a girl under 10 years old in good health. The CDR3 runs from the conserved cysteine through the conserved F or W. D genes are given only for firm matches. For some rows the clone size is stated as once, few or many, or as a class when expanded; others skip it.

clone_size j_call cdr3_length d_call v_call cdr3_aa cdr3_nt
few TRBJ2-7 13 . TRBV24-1 CATSDSGMFEQYF TGTGCCACCAGCGATTCAGGGATGTTCGAGCAGTACTTC
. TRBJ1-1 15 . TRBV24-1 CATSETGTLGTEAFF TGTGCCACCAGTGAGACCGGGACTTTGGGGACTGAAGCTTTCTTT
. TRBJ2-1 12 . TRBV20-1 CSARAGNNEQFF TGCAGTGCTAGAGCGGGGAACAATGAGCAGTTCTTC
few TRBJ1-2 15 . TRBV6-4 CASSEKADRAGGYTF TGTGCCAGCAGTGAGAAGGCGGACCGGGCCGGGGGCTACACCTTC
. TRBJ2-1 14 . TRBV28 CASSLFGSYNEQFF TGTGCCAGCAGTTTGTTTGGGAGTTACAATGAGCAGTTCTTC
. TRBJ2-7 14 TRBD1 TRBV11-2 CASSFRDSYYEQYF TGTGCCAGCAGCTTCCGGGACAGCTACTACGAGCAGTACTTC
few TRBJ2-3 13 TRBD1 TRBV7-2 CASSLATGGTQYF TGTGCCAGCAGCTTAGCGACAGGGGGCACGCAGTATTTT
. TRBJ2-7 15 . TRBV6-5 CASSLAEGPAYEQYF TGTGCCAGCAGCCTGGCGGAGGGACCTGCCTACGAGCAGTACTTC
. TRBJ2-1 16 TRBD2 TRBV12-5 CASGLERGYSYNEQFF TGTGCTAGTGGTTTGGAGCGGGGTTACTCCTACAATGAGCAGTTCTTC
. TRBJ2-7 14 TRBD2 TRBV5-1 CASSRGLVIYEQYF TGCGCCAGCAGCCGGGGACTAGTCATTTACGAGCAGTACTTC
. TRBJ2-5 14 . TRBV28 CASSIDRAQETQYF TGTGCCAGCAGCATCGACAGAGCCCAAGAGACCCAGTACTTC
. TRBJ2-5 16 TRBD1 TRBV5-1 CASSLGQGLSQETQYF TGCGCCAGCAGCCTCGGACAGGGTCTTTCCCAAGAGACCCAGTACTTC
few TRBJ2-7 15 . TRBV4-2 CASSQENRPAYEQYF TGTGCCAGCAGCCAAGAGAACAGGCCAGCCTACGAGCAGTACTTC
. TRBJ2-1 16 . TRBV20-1 CSRVGPGLPIYNEQFF TGCAGTAGGGTAGGGCCAGGGCTCCCCATTTACAATGAGCAGTTCTTC
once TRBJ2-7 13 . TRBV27 CASSLQTIYEQYF TGTGCCAGCAGTTTACAGACTATCTACGAGCAGTACTTC
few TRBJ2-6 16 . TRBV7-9 CASRGTQRSGANVLTF TGTGCCAGCAGGGGCACCCAGAGGTCTGGGGCCAACGTCCTGACTTTC
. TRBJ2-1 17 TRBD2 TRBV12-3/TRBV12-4 CASRSDWASGSYNEQFF TGTGCCAGCAGGAGTGACTGGGCTAGCGGGAGTTACAATGAGCAGTTCTTC
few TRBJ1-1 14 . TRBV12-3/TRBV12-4 CASSLDFMNTEAFF TGTGCCAGCAGCCTAGATTTTATGAACACTGAAGCTTTCTTT
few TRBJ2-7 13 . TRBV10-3 CAMARGTTYEQYF TGTGCCATGGCTCGTGGGACCACCTACGAGCAGTACTTC
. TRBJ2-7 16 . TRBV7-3 CASSLSGGGFSYEQYF TGTGCCAGCAGCTTATCTGGAGGCGGGTTTTCCTACGAGCAGTACTTC
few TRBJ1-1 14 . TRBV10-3 CAISSTPGEIEAFF TGTGCCATCAGTTCAACCCCAGGGGAAATTGAAGCTTTCTTT
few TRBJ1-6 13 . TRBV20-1 CSAPTSLGSPLHF TGCAGTGCTCCGACCTCATTGGGTTCACCCCTCCACTTT
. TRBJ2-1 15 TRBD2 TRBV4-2 CASGRTSGSSNEQFF TGTGCCAGCGGGCGGACTAGCGGGAGTTCGAATGAGCAGTTCTTC
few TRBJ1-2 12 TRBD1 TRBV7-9 CASSLESPGQSF TGTGCCAGCAGCTTAGAATCCCCGGGACAGAGTTTC
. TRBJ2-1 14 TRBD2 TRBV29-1 CSATSGGSYNEQFF TGCAGCGCTACTAGCGGGGGTTCCTACAATGAGCAGTTCTTC
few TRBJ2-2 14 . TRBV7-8 CASSATGFAGELFF TGTGCCAGCAGCGCTACAGGATTCGCCGGGGAGCTGTTTTTT
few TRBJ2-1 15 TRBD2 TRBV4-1 CASSHTSGPYNEQFF TGCGCCAGCAGCCATACTAGCGGGCCTTACAATGAGCAGTTCTTC
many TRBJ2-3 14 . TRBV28 CASSHNQEGDTQYF TGTGCCAGCAGCCATAACCAAGAAGGGGATACGCAGTATTTT
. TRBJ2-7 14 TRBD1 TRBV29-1 CSVEKPGQPGEQYF TGCAGCGTCGAAAAGCCGGGACAGCCCGGGGAGCAGTACTTC
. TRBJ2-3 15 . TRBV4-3 CASSQDWRARDTQYF TGCGCCAGCAGCCAAGATTGGAGGGCTCGGGATACGCAGTATTTT
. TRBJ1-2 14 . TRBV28 CASSSRGRDYGYTF TGTGCCAGCAGTTCCCGGGGGAGAGACTATGGCTACACCTTC
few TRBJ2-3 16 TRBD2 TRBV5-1 CASRGSGRTSTDTQYF TGCGCCAGCAGGGGTAGCGGGAGGACATCAACAGATACGCAGTATTTT
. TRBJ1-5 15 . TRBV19 CASKGAPYSNQPQHF TGTGCCAGTAAAGGAGCTCCGTATAGCAATCAGCCCCAGCATTTT
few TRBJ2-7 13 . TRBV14 CASSPSVAYEQYF TGTGCCAGCAGCCCCAGTGTGGCATACGAGCAGTACTTC
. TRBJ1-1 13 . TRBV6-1 CASRMGEDTEAFF TGTGCCAGCAGAATGGGCGAGGACACTGAAGCTTTCTTT
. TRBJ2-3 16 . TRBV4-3 CASSHTRQTSTDTQYF TGCGCCAGCAGCCACACCCGACAGACTAGCACAGATACGCAGTATTTT
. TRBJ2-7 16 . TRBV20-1 CSARPRRGPTWDEQYF TGCAGTGCTCGACCTCGGCGGGGACCAACTTGGGACGAGCAGTACTTC
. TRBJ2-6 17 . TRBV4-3 CASSQGDGISGANVLTF TGCGCCAGCAGCCAAGGCGACGGGATTTCTGGGGCCAACGTCCTGACTTTC
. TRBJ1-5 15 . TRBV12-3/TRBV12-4 CASSLSAGSSQPQHF TGTGCCAGCAGTTTAAGTGCTGGTTCCAGTCAGCCCCAGCATTTT
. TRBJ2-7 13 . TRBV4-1 CASSQLLASEQYF TGCGCCAGCAGCCAGCTACTAGCAAGCGAGCAGTACTTC
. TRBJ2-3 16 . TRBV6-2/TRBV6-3 CASSFGRFRDTDTQYF TGTGCCAGCAGTTTTGGACGGTTCCGGGACACAGATACGCAGTATTTT
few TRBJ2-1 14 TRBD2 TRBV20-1 CSARGLAYLDEQFF TGCAGTGCTAGGGGACTAGCATATTTGGATGAGCAGTTCTTC
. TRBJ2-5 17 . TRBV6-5 CASSYSSEGAALETQYF TGTGCCAGCAGTTACTCGTCGGAGGGGGCGGCATTAGAGACCCAGTACTTC
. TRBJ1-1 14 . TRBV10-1 CASSESDLNTEAFF TGCGCCAGCAGTGAATCGGACCTGAACACTGAAGCTTTCTTT